The 2 T cell receptor beta chains reported below all come from one sample, sequenced in a study of cytomegalovirus exposure and HLA in healthy donors. With 60 Vbeta and 13 Jbeta primers, the PCR was carried out. Repertoires were generated with immunoSEQ multiplex PCR, while TCRdb's copy carries only in-frame clones and drops some. The sample lists about 100,000 clones, approximately 75% occurring once. The sample taken for sequencing was PBMCs. These receptors were obtained from a woman aged 65 to 85 in good health and CMV-seropositive.

The chain links TRBV19 to TRBJ2-3, with 7 bases fitting TRBD1. V gave up 6 bases and J gave up 1 base; unmatched junction bases: 10. CDR1 and CDR2 from the germline V gene are LNHDA and SQIVND (reference sequence). The CDR3 is 16 amino acids. The CDR3 DNA follows: TGTGCCAGTAGATCATTCGGGACAGCGGGCACAGATACGCAGTATTTT. Its protein is CASRSFGTAGTDTQYF.

Only one count was recorded for this clone. The chain's CDR3 is CAGAGQTSTEAFF. In DNA, the CDR3 is TGTGCCGGGGCGGGACAGACGAGCACTGAAGCTTTCTTT. The gene calls are TRBV28 and TRBJ1-1; 7 nucleotides align to TRBD1. The CDR3 has 13 amino acids. Germline V gene lookup returns CDR1 MDHEN and CDR2 SYDVKM. V shed 11 bases and J 4 bases; nucleotides not matched to a gene: 10.